This is a list of T cell receptor beta chains from one sample in a study of blood T cell repertoires in COVID-19. Using immunoSEQ multiplex PCR, the repertoire was profiled, and TCRdb retains in-frame clones only, with some absent. The sample holds fewer than 350,000 clones, approximately 85% seen once. Sequences were obtained from peripheral blood. The source is a man between 18 and 29 years old with active or convalescent COVID-19. CDR3s include the opening cysteine and the closing phenylalanine or tryptophan. Each record gives: CDR3 length, D gene, clone size, V gene, J gene, CDR3 DNA, CDR3 protein. The D gene is left open where the match is weak. Rows give clone size only sometimes, using once, few, many, or a class for an expanded clone.

12	.	.	TRBV10-3	TRBJ1-4	TGTGCCATCAGTGAGTCGATCGGGATAAGGTTTTTT	CAISESIGIRFF
13	.	.	TRBV5-1	TRBJ2-1	TGCGCCAGCAGCCTCGACGGGGGCAATGAGCAGTTCTTC	CASSLDGGNEQFF
17	.	.	TRBV5-3	TRBJ1-3	TGTGCCAGAAGGGCAGCCGGTAGGGGGACCTCTGGAAACACCATATATTTT	CARRAAGRGTSGNTIYF
15	TRBD1	.	TRBV5-1	TRBJ1-2	TGCGCCAGCAGCTCCCGACAGGGACCTAACTATGGCTACACCTTC	CASSSRQGPNYGYTF
14	TRBD1	.	TRBV29-1	TRBJ2-7	TGCAGCGTTGAGGGTAGGGACAGTTCCTACGAGCAGTACTTC	CSVEGRDSSYEQYF
14	.	.	TRBV2	TRBJ1-1	TGTGCCAGCAGCCGGGTCTTAGGTGGCACTGAAGCTTTCTTT	CASSRVLGGTEAFF
15	TRBD1	.	TRBV18	TRBJ1-2	TGTGCCAGCTCACCCCCGGGACAGGGTACCTATGGCTACACCTTC	CASSPPGQGTYGYTF
15	TRBD1	.	TRBV14	TRBJ2-7	TGTGCCAGCAGCCAGGTGGACAGGGGTTCCTACGAGCAGTACTTC	CASSQVDRGSYEQYF
15	.	.	TRBV19	TRBJ1-4	TGTGCCAGTAGTATAGATCAACAGGGTCGTGAAAAACTGTTTTTT	CASSIDQQGREKLFF
15	TRBD1	.	TRBV7-2	TRBJ2-7	TGTGCCAGCAGCTCTCGACAGGGGAATGCGCACGAGCAGTACTTC	CASSSRQGNAHEQYF
21	TRBD1	.	TRBV9	TRBJ1-5	TGTGCCAGCAGCGTAGCCGGAGGGAGTTACCGGGACAGATATAGCAATCAGCCCCAGCATTTT	CASSVAGGSYRDRYSNQPQHF
12	.	once	TRBV7-2	TRBJ2-7	TGTGCCAGCAGCTTTCCGATGGGACTCCAGTACTTC	CASSFPMGLQYF
16	.	.	TRBV6-4	TRBJ2-3	TGTGCCAGCAAAAGACAGGTCGGGTCTGACACAGATACGCAGTATTTT	CASKRQVGSDTDTQYF
14	.	.	TRBV19	TRBJ1-5	TGTGCCAGTAGTATAACAAGGGAGATACAGCCCCAGCATTTT	CASSITREIQPQHF
15	.	.	TRBV9	TRBJ1-6	TGTGCCAGCAGCGTTACAGGGACCTATAATTCACCCCTCCACTTT	CASSVTGTYNSPLHF
13	.	few	TRBV19	TRBJ1-6	TGTGCCAGTATGGGGCAGCTAAATTCACCCCTCCACTTT	CASMGQLNSPLHF
13	.	.	TRBV6-2/TRBV6-3	TRBJ2-7	TGTGCCAGCAGCCCCGGACAGCCCTACGAGCAGTACTTC	CASSPGQPYEQYF
16	TRBD2	.	TRBV5-1	TRBJ2-3	TGCGCCAGCAGCTTGGAAGCGGGGAGCCTCACAGATACGCAGTATTTT	CASSLEAGSLTDTQYF
19	.	.	TRBV7-9	TRBJ1-5	TGTGCCAGCAGCTTAGTTCTGCAGGTCGGGGGGGATAGCAATCAGCCCCAGCATTTT	CASSLVLQVGGDSNQPQHF
15	.	once	TRBV4-1	TRBJ2-7	TGCGCCAGCAGCCAAGAGAGTGTCGCCTCCTACGAGCAGTACTTC	CASSQESVASYEQYF
16	.	.	TRBV4-2	TRBJ2-5	TGTGCCAGCAGCCAAGATTGGTTTTCGGGGAGGGAGACCCAGTACTTC	CASSQDWFSGRETQYF
17	.	.	TRBV1	TRBJ2-3	TGCACCAGCAGCCAAGGTCTAGCGGGGGTGGTCACAGATACGCAGTATTTT	CTSSQGLAGVVTDTQYF
15	TRBD1	.	TRBV6-5	TRBJ1-6	TGTGCCAGCAGTTGGGAACAGGGGTATAATTCACCCCTCCACTTT	CASSWEQGYNSPLHF
15	.	once	TRBV4-3	TRBJ2-7	TGCGCCAGCAGCCAAGCGTGGCAGGGTAGGCACGAGCAGTACTTC	CASSQAWQGRHEQYF
16	TRBD2	.	TRBV9	TRBJ2-1	TGTGCCAGCAGCGTATTTAGCGGGGGCCTAAACAATGAGCAGTTCTTC	CASSVFSGGLNNEQFF
14	.	.	TRBV5-1	TRBJ1-2	TGCGCCAGCAGCTTGTTAACGGGGTCCTATGGCTACACCTTC	CASSLLTGSYGYTF
17	TRBD2	.	TRBV9	TRBJ2-5	TGTGCCAGCAGCGTGGGGGTAGCGGGACTGTACCAAGAGACCCAGTACTTC	CASSVGVAGLYQETQYF
15	.	once	TRBV11-2	TRBJ2-3	TGTGCCAGCAGCCCCCGCGGACAACGCCTAGATACGCAGTATTTT	CASSPRGQRLDTQYF
19	TRBD2	once	TRBV5-1	TRBJ2-3	TGCGCCAGCAGCTTGTTTATAACTAGCGGGGAACAAAACACAGATACGCAGTATTTT	CASSLFITSGEQNTDTQYF